The 27 T cell receptor beta chains presented below share a single source sample, sequenced in a study of monozygotic twins with inflammatory bowel disease (dated by TCRdb to between 2017 and 2020). Library prep was done by 5' RACE. The run used an Illumina HiSeq 2500. TCRdb reprocessed the public reads and reports one entry per CDR3 protein sequence, without DNA. This specimen's table enumerates a few hundred thousand distinct CDR3 sequences. The top ten hold 2% to 3% of the sample. The sample consisted of blood. These receptors originate from a human donor with ulcerative colitis or Crohn's disease, or a healthy co-twin of an affected twin (not recorded which).

The chain carries TRBV27 and TRBJ2-7. Per the germline V gene, CDR1 is MNHEY and CDR2 is SMNVEV (reference sequence). The CDR3 sequence is 13 residues long. CDR3: CASSLWFSYEQYF.

The gene calls are TRBV20-1 and TRBJ1-5. Germline assignment: CDR1 DFQATT and CDR2 SNEGSKA (reference sequence). There are 14 residues in the CDR3. The CDR3 sequence: CSARSQFGNQPQHF.

The chain couples TRBV27 to TRBJ1-4. The CDR3 covers 14 residues. The germline gives CDR1 MNHEY, CDR2 SMNVEV (reference sequence). CDR3 amino acids: CASSLTATNEKLFF.

The CDR3 sequence is CASRTPGVETQYF. The J gene is TRBJ2-5, the V gene TRBV12-3 or TRBV12-4; TCRdb selects TRBD1, and the lack of DNA leaves this call unchecked. The CDR3 is 13 residues long.

This sequence joins TRBV5-1 and TRBJ1-2. Germline loops: CDR1 SGHRS, CDR2 YFSETQ. The CDR3 sequence is 12 residues long. CDR3 sequence: CASSALDGGYTF.

The V and J genes are TRBV10-3 and TRBJ2-5; TCRdb indicates TRBD2, and absent DNA this call remains unverified. The CDR3 consists of 16 residues. Germline values: CDR1 ENHRY, CDR2 SYGVKD. The CDR3 here is CAIRGASGGAQETQYF.

The CDR3 protein is CASSIVADTEAFF. This chain links TRBV19 with TRBJ1-1. The CDR3 is made up of 13 amino acids. Germline V lookup: CDR1 LNHDA, CDR2 SQIVND (reference sequence).

The chain couples TRBV24-1 to TRBJ2-1; TCRdb gives TRBD2 as the D gene, but with no DNA this cannot be confirmed. The germline V gene has CDR1 KGHDR and CDR2 SFDVKD. The CDR3 has 17 residues. The CDR3: CATSDLHGRVTIHEQFF.

This sequence joins TRBV7-3 and TRBJ2-2. Germline CDR1 SGHTA, CDR2 FQGTGA. This CDR3 spans 15 amino acids. The CDR3 spells CASSLGTGYTGELFF.

The chain joins TRBV6-2 or TRBV6-3 to TRBJ2-2; the D call from TCRdb, TRBD1, cannot be confirmed without DNA. Germline CDR1 and CDR2: MNHEY and SVGEGT. This CDR3 is built from 14 residues. The CDR3 is CASSLGGETGELFF.

This sequence joins TRBV7-3 and TRBJ2-7; TCRdb's D call, TRBD2, is unchecked because there is no DNA. The CDR3 runs to 18 residues. Per the germline V gene, CDR1 is SGHTA and CDR2 is FQGTGA. CDR3 amino acids: CASSLSPSGGGSSYEQYF.

The chain has TRBV6-2 or TRBV6-3 and TRBJ2-1; TCRdb's D gene call, TRBD2, goes unchecked for lack of DNA. The CDR3 contains 16 residues. CDR1 is MNHEY and CDR2 is SVGEGT in the germline V gene. The CDR3 loop reads CASRKYRDLKYNEQFF.

The chain has TRBV19 and TRBJ2-3; TCRdb indicates TRBD1, and absent DNA this call remains unverified. Germline V lookup: CDR1 LNHDA, CDR2 SQIVND (reference sequence). The CDR3 has 20 amino acids. CDR3: CASQGQGRAGGTLPTDTQYF.

The chain's CDR3 is CATSDHTSNTGELFF. This sequence joins TRBV24-1 and TRBJ2-2. Per germline, CDR1 KGHDR and CDR2 SFDVKD. The length of the CDR3 is 15 residues.

V is TRBV10-3 and J is TRBJ2-7. Germline CDR1 ENHRY, CDR2 SYGVKD. This CDR3 has 12 amino acids. The CDR3 reads CAISSQPYEQYF.

This chain uses TRBV7-2 with TRBJ2-7; there is no DNA to check the TCRdb D call of TRBD2. Germline CDR1 reads SGHTA; CDR2 reads FQGNSA. This CDR3 spans 16 amino acids. The CDR3 sequence is CASSITSSGGSYEQYF.

J is TRBJ1-5 and V is TRBV7-2; TCRdb's D call, TRBD1, is unchecked because there is no DNA. Germline V CDR1 and CDR2: SGHTA, FQGNSA. The CDR3 is 14 residues long. The CDR3 here is CASSIQGAKQPQHF. Using reference TRBV7-2 and TRBJ1-5 for the parts outside the CDR3, the full variable domain is GAGVSQSPSNKVTEKGKDVELRCDPISGHTALYWYRQSLGQGLEFLIYFQGNSAPDKSGLPSDRFSAERTGGSVSTLTIQRTQQEDSAVYLCASSIQGAKQPQHFGDGTRLSIL.

The CDR3 sequence is CASSPAVGATSYEQYF. V and J are TRBV4-2 and TRBJ2-7; the TRBD1 assignment by TCRdb is unverifiable without DNA. This CDR3 spans 16 amino acids. Per germline, CDR1 LGHNA and CDR2 YNFKEQ.

This chain connects TRBV27 to TRBJ2-7; TCRdb's assignment of TRBD1 cannot be checked, as there is no DNA. This CDR3 spans 14 amino acids. Germline V gene data show CDR1 as MNHEY and CDR2 as SMNVEV (reference sequence). This CDR3 is CASRRQGVSYEQYF.

This chain uses TRBV12-3 or TRBV12-4 with TRBJ1-4. The CDR3 covers 17 residues. Here the CDR3 reads CASSLLAGSGGNEKLFF.

The rearrangement joins TRBV4-1 to TRBJ1-2. The CDR3 contains 15 residues. Germline assignment: CDR1 MGHRA and CDR2 YSYEKL. CDR3: CASSQEMISNYGYTF.

The chain links TRBV28 to TRBJ1-1; lacking DNA, the TRBD1 call made by TCRdb goes unchecked. Germline V CDR1 and CDR2: MDHEN, SYDVKM. The CDR3 loop spans 15 amino acids. The CDR3 sequence is CASSLWGDPWTEAFF. Filled out from reference TRBV28 and TRBJ1-1, the complete variable domain reads DVKVTQSSRYLVKRTGEKVFLECVQDMDHENMFWYRQDPGLGLRLIYFSYDVKMKEKGDIPEGYSVSREKKERFSLILESASTNQTSMYLCASSLWGDPWTEAFFGQGTRLTVV.

This rearrangement joins TRBV5-1 to TRBJ2-1; the D gene TCRdb calls, TRBD1, cannot be checked with no DNA. The CDR3 runs to 14 residues. CDR1 is SGHRS and CDR2 is YFSETQ in the germline V gene. CDR3 loop: CASSGQGAYNEQFF.

V and J are TRBV18 and TRBJ2-3; TCRdb names TRBD2, which stays unverified in the absence of DNA. CDR3 length: 18 amino acids. In germline, CDR1 is KGHSH, CDR2 LQKENI. CDR3: CASSLRERWSGGPNTQYF.

This chain uses TRBV20-1 with TRBJ1-2; TCRdb gives TRBD1 as the D gene, but with no DNA this cannot be confirmed. The V gene's germline CDR1 is DFQATT and CDR2 SNEGSKA (reference sequence). The CDR3 is made up of 16 amino acids. The CDR3 sequence: CSARDLAGGIGYGYTF.

The rearrangement uses TRBV20-1 and TRBJ1-2; TCRdb names TRBD1, which stays unverified in the absence of DNA. Germline V CDR1 and CDR2: DFQATT, SNEGSKA (reference sequence). The CDR3 runs 14 residues. The CDR3 loop is CSATDDRESYGYTF.

The chain is built from TRBV7-2 and TRBJ1-2. From germline, CDR1 is SGHTA and CDR2 FQGNSA. CDR3 size: 13 residues. CDR3 protein: CASSPNTYYGYTF.